This T cell receptor beta chain was sequenced during a study of cytomegalovirus exposure and HLA in healthy donors (TCRdb year 2017). For the wider study: An earlier analysis of a few hundred of the donors reported over 250 Gb of sequence data and roughly 120 million unique TCR beta sequences obtained from around 180 million T cells. An early release that covered 500 to 800 HLA-typed donors contained approximately 300 gigabases of sequencing data and 80 million or so unique TCR sequences. Of the roughly 400 genotyped donors, 81% fell in the genetic ancestry cluster associated with self-reported Caucasian donors. The study was designed to test whether signatures of past pathogen exposure could be identified by cataloging public T cell receptors. The T cell repertoires of 666 subjects were profiled by immunosequencing and related to cytomegalovirus serostatus. In addition to the first cohort of 650 to 750 subjects, a separate validation cohort of over 90 different subjects was used. The study combined high-throughput TCR immunosequencing, statistical association of individual TCRs with disease status, and machine learning to predict cytomegalovirus infection status. In a later analysis, previously published TCR beta repertoires from fewer than 750 donors were re-analyzed and high-resolution HLA genotyping was added so that TCR occurrence patterns could be studied. In the later analysis, no new phenotypic data were used to find candidate immune exposures; instead, reliance was placed on TCR beta sequences and their occurrence across donors. To decide whether each TCR beta V gene segment behaved as functional or pseudogenic, an earlier analysis of some 540 of the donors relied on high-throughput TCR beta sequencing. Donor age, sex, ethnicity and CMV serostatus were collected together with the repertoire data. A later genetic analysis took genome-wide SNP genotypes for about three fifths of the 666 donors and used that subset as a discovery cohort. All discovery cohort repertoires had been generated on a single sequencing platform. HLA typing included class I and class II loci at four-digit resolution. Typing coverage differed by locus: A, B, C, DRB1 and DQB1 were typed in about 629-640 donors, DQA1 in approximately 520, DPA1 in some 600, and DPB1 in 450 to 480. Roughly 5 DR-DQ haplotypes were handled as single units for association and clustering, since linkage in the cohort was strong. On average, around 240,000 unique TCR beta nucleotide sequences were sequenced per donor among 350 to 400 genotyped donors of the cohort, with 15% to 20% of those sequences being non-productive. Study-wide findings and limitations: This cohort had only TCR beta chains sequenced, and the lack of alpha or paired-chain data limited which features could be detected. V-gene and J-gene trimming of TCR beta chains was associated with a missense DCLRE1C variant in a later genetic analysis, and the association was replicated in an independent cohort. The presence/absence analyses assumed that sequencing depth was roughly uniform across donors, and that assumption may not be true. In a later analysis, most CMV-associated TCR beta chains were found to appear HLA-restricted, with HLA associations seemingly driven largely by CMV exposure. A later analysis found that HLA-associated TCR beta chains were more clonally expanded and had lower generation probabilities than equally common non-associated chains. According to a later analysis, parvovirus B19, influenza, CMV and Epstein-Barr virus appeared linked to several top co-occurrence clusters. Across donors, most TCR sequences were observed very rarely, whereas some public TCRs were present in many individuals. A further reported finding was that TCR beta sequences accurately predicted the HLA-A and HLA-B alleles for most subjects in the first cohort. When HLA alleles, especially DR and DQ, strongly co-occurred, TCR associations were difficult to assign to individual alleles. The classifier was reported to diagnose cytomegalovirus status with high specificity and sensitivity in both the original and validation cohorts. In an earlier analysis of about 600 of the donors, most TCR beta V segments appeared in productive rearrangements about 90% or about 30% of the time, broadly matching IMGT annotations. CMV serostatus was the only immune exposure information available for the cohort. Because HLA typing was unavailable for some donors at each locus, only the typed subset was used in association tests. According to the authors, the approach could potentially be generalized to other disease states and immunological phenotypes. A cluster of highly shared sequence variants was judged likely to represent a technical artifact of the sequencing pipeline. According to a later genetic analysis, donors in an Asian-associated ancestry cluster had fewer N-insertions in productive TCRs than the approximately 670-donor mean. Over 15 rarely observed V segments, including chromosome 9 orphons, were excluded from the earlier analysis of a few hundred of the donors because counts were too low. A total of roughly 160 TCR beta chains were listed by the study as associated with cytomegalovirus. According to a later analysis, TCR association rates differed among HLA loci, with DRB1 alleles showing the most associated TCRs and HLA-C alleles showing the fewest. A few of the identified cytomegalovirus-associated TCR beta chains were confirmed in vitro to be specific for cytomegalovirus antigens. Correlated functional status among segregating V segments might reflect linkage disequilibrium, but an unknown experimental factor could not be ruled out. In a later analysis, some 17,000 TCR beta sequences were associated with specific HLA alleles at a false discovery rate of 0.05.

The library was made by the immunoSEQ multiplex PCR assay. For the multiplex PCR, a mixture combining 60 forward primers for TCR Vbeta segments and 13 reverse primers for TCR Jbeta segments was used. The CDR3 region of rearranged TCR beta genes was amplified from genomic DNA with a multiplex PCR assay. The amplified TCR beta libraries were sequenced on the Illumina HiSeq System as 87-base-pair reads. The original methods were these. Across the 700 or so repertoires, a later analysis counted about 81 million unique TCR beta chains, 9.5 million to 12 million of which were shared by at least two donors. Raw reads were error-corrected and collapsed into unique sequences with a nearest-neighbor algorithm that merged closely related sequences to remove PCR and sequencing errors. To assign V, D and J gene segments, CDR3 sequences were aligned to IMGT reference sequences. For a sequence to be retained, at least a six-nucleotide match to both a V gene segment and a J gene segment was required. Rearrangements were called productive when the CDR3 lacked stop codons and stayed in frame with V and J; all others were non-productive. CDR3 was defined by IMGT convention, running from the second conserved V-encoded cysteine to the conserved J-encoded phenylalanine. In an earlier analysis of approximately 590 of the donors, sequences lacking an unambiguous match to a single V gene segment were excluded. An earlier analysis of 500 to 600 of the donors classified V segments as functional when productive rearrangements were above 56.7% and as segregating when the standard deviation between donors was above 5%. A statistical classification framework was built to diagnose cytomegalovirus status from the catalog of TCR beta chain sequences. In a later analysis, TCR nucleotide sequences were compared against IMGT/GENE-DB human TR gene sequences so that V and J genes could be assigned. The TCRdist pipeline was used in a later analysis to assign CDR3 sequences and most-parsimonious VDJ recombination scenarios. In a later analysis, every TCR beta chain was defined by the combination of its CDR3 amino acid sequence and its V-gene family, and reads without a unique V-gene family were dropped. To address suspected cross-contamination and a sequencing artifact, a later analysis removed roughly 580 highly shared, low-generation-probability nucleotide sequences. A later analysis calculated a clonal expansion index for each public chain from normalized within-repertoire ranks of inferred template counts. In a later analysis, generation probabilities were computed using a VDJ recombination model fitted to out-of-frame rearrangements, and the results were checked against IGoR. A later analysis scored TCR-TCR, TCR-HLA and TCR-CMV co-occurrence with hypergeometric tests, applying a repertoire-size bias correction to TCR pairs. To estimate false discovery rates, a later analysis permuted the HLA or CMV assignments 20 times. In a later analysis, co-occurring TCRs were grouped using DBSCAN, with TCRdist sequence similarity added in when clustering inside HLA-allele-positive subsets. Co-occurrence clustering excluded repertoires with fewer than 30,000 or more than 120,000 public chains, plus five with anomalous nucleotide sharing. Not all clones reach the TCRdb copy of this immuneACCESS table, which keeps in-frame sequences only. Checked studies attribute under half of the gap to unresolved V genes and leave the rest unexplained. From that table come the V and J calls and clone size; the DNA was used to work out D and trimming. In this sample the table shows about 140,000 clones, around 80% of which occur a single time. The ten largest clones add up to approximately 9.7% of the sample.

Worth noting for this clone: Its specific antigen is unknown. Qualities for individual bases were not recorded, and no much larger clone is one base off.

The cohort comprised 550 to 700 healthy bone marrow donors. All cohort members were sampled while nominally healthy, although unrecorded immune exposures were likely present. The donor tested CMV seropositive, placing the donor among the 289 seropositive members of the cohort. A peripheral blood sample was provided by each donor, and peripheral blood mononuclear cells were used for TCR beta sequencing. The Qiagen DNeasy Blood Extraction Kit was used to extract genomic DNA from the blood cell samples. The receptor was derived from a woman aged 60-70 years in good health and CMV-seropositive. The sample comprised PBMCs.

Read as DNA, the sequence is TGCGCCAGCAGCCAAGTGGTAGCGGGAGGCACAGATACGCAGTATTTT. Translated, this is CASSQVVAGGTDTQYF. The rearranged segments are TRBV4-1 and TRBJ2-3; 9 of the junction bases match TRBD2. CDR1 and CDR2 were assigned from the germline V gene as MGHRA and YSYEKL. Unmatched junction bases come to 3, with V trimmed by 1 base and J by 1 base. The CDR3 spans 16 residues, from the cysteine through the phenylalanine. Only CDR3 DNA is held: 48 bases, read in frame from base 1.